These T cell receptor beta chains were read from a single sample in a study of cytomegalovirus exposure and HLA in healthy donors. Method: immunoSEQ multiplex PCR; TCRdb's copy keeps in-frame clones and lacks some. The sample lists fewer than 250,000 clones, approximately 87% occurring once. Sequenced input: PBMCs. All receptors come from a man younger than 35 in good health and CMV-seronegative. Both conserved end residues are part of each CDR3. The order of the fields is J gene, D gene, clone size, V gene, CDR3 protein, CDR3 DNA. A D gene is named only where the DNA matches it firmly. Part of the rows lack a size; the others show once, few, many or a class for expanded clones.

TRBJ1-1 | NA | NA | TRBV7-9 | CASSLQSSNTEAFF | TGTGCCAGCAGCTTACAAAGCTCGAACACTGAAGCTTTCTTT
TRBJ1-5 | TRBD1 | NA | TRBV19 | CASKQGNQPQHF | TGTGCCAGCAAACAGGGGAATCAGCCCCAGCATTTT
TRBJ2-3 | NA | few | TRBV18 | CASSQDLTDTQYF | TGTGCCAGCTCGCAGGATCTCACAGATACGCAGTATTTT
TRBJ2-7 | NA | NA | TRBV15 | CATSRELHKQYF | TGTGCCACCAGCAGAGAGCTTCACAAGCAGTACTTC
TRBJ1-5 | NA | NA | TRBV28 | CASSFLRGVQPQHF | TGTGCCAGCAGTTTCCTCCGGGGTGTTCAGCCCCAGCATTTT
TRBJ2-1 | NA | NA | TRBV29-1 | CSGGLLSASSYNEQFF | TGCAGCGGGGGCCTACTTTCAGCGAGCTCCTACAATGAGCAGTTCTTC
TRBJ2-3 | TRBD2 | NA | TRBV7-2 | CASSLAGGGRTDTQYF | TGTGCCAGCAGCTTAGCCGGCGGGGGGCGCACAGATACGCAGTATTTT
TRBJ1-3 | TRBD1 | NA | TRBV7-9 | CASSLAKGGLNTIYF | TGTGCCAGCAGCTTAGCAAAAGGGGGCCTGAACACCATATATTTT
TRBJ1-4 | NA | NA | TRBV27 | CASSLRAGATNEKLFF | TGTGCCAGCAGTTTGCGGGCGGGGGCAACTAATGAAAAACTGTTTTTT
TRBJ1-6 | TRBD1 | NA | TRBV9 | CASSVETGGDSPLHF | TGTGCCAGCAGCGTAGAGACAGGGGGGGATTCACCCCTCCACTTT
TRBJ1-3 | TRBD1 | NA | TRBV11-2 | CASTQGDRGLPIYF | TGTGCCAGCACCCAAGGGGACAGGGGGCTCCCCATATATTTT